This T cell receptor beta chain was profiled in a study of T-cell reconstitution after alpha-beta-depleted transplantation in children (TCRdb year 2016). About the investigation overall: Using TCR repertoire profiling, the study quantitatively followed how T-cell immune reconstitution unfolded in children after TCRalphabeta/CD19-depleted allogeneic hematopoietic cell transplantation.

Comments on this clonotype: Its antigen remains undetermined. Nothing much larger sits one base from this clone, and base qualities are not available.

The method behind the library was PCR. Sequenced on an Illumina HiSeq 2500. To normalize quantification of the TCRbeta repertoire, the TCR libraries were built with molecular barcoding that relied on unique molecular identifiers. TCRdb ran its own pipeline on the public reads, namely fastp trimming at Q25 and MiXCR clone calling, and kept in-frame beta chains. When rows share a CDR3 protein, they turn into one entry using the most common DNA and genes. Across this sample there are around 410,000 distinct CDR3 sequences, with roughly a tenth seen only once. About 5% of the sample lies in the top ten. Trimming takes 9 bases from V and 4 bases from J, and the germline ends sit 6 bases apart. Inclusive of the bounding cysteine and phenylalanine, the CDR3 is 10 residues long. Only CDR3 DNA is held: 30 bases, read in frame from base 1.

The sequence derives from a human donor who donated a stem cell graft to a child with acute myeloid leukemia. Sequencing was performed on PBMCs from the stem cell graft donor, taken from the stem cell graft. The sequence links TRBV12-3 or TRBV12-4 to TRBJ1-1; the D gene is unclear. The CDR3 protein is CASARTEAFF. The DNA sequence follows: TGTGCCAGTGCACGCACTGAAGCTTTCTTT.